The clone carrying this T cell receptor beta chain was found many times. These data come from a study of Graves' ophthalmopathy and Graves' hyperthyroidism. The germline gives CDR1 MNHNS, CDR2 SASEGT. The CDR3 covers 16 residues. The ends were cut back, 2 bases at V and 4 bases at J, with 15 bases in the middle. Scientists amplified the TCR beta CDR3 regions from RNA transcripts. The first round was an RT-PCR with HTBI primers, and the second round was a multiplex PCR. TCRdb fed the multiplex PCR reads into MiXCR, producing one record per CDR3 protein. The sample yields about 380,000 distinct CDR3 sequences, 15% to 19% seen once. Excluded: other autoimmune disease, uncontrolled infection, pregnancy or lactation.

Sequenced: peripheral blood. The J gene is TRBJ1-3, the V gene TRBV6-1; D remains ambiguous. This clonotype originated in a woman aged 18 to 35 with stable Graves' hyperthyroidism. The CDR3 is CASSELLGSAGNTIYF. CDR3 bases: TGTGCCAGCAGTGAATTATTAGGGAGTGCAGGAAACACCATATATTTT.